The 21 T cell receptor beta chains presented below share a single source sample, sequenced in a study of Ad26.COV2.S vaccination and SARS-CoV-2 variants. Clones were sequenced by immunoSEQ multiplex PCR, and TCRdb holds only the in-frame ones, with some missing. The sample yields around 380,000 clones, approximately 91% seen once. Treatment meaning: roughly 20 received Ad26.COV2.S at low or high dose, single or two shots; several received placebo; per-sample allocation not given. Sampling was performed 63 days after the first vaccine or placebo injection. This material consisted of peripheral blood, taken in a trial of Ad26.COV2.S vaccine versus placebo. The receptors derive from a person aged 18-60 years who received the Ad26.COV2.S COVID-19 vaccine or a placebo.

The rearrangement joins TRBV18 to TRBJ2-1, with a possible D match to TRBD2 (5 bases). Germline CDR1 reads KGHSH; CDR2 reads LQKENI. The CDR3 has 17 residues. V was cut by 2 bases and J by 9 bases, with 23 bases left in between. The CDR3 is CASSPDYRLTREGEQFF. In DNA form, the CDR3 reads TGTGCCAGCTCACCAGATTATAGGTTAACACGTGAGGGTGAGCAGTTCTTC.

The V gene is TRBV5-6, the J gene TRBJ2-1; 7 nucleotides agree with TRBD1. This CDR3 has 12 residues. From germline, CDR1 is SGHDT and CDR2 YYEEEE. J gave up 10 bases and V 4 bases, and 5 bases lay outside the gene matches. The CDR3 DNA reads TGTGCCAGCAGCCGAGGGACAGCCGAGCAGTTCTTC. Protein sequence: CASSRGTAEQFF.

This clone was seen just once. The CDR3 sequence: CAINRQGIGYTF. The DNA of the CDR3 is TGTGCCATCAACCGACAGGGGATAGGCTACACCTTC. The rearrangement joins TRBV10-3 to TRBJ1-2; 8 bases align to TRBD1. Unmatched junction bases numbered 6, after V lost 7 bases and J lost 8 bases. Germline-derived CDR1 and CDR2 are ENHRY and SYGVKD. The CDR3 runs to 12 residues.

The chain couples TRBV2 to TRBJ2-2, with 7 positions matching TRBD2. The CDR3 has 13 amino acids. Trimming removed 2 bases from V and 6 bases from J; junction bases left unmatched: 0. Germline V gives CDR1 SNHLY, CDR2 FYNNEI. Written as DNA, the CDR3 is TGTGCCAGCAGTGAACGGGGGGCCGGGGAGCTGTTTTTT. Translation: CASSERGAGELFF. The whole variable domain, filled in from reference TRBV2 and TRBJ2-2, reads EPEVTQTPSHQVTQMGQEVILRCVPISNHLYFYWYRQILGQKVEFLVSFYNNEISEKSEIFDDQFSVERPDGSNFTLKIRSTKLEDSAMYFCASSERGAGELFFGEGSRLTVL.

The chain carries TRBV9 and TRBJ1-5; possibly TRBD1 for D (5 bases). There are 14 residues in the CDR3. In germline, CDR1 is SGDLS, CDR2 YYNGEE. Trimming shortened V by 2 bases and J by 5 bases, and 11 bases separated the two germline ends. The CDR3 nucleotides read TGTGCCAGCAGCGTTGGGGCGTCAGATCAGCCCCAGCATTTT. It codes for CASSVGASDQPQHF.

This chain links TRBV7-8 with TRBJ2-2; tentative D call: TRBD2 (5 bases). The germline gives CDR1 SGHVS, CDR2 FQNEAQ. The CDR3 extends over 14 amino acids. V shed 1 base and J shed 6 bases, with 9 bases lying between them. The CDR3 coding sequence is TGTGCCAGCAGCTTAGGTAGAGGGTCCGGGGAGCTGTTTTTT. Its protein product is CASSLGRGSGELFF.

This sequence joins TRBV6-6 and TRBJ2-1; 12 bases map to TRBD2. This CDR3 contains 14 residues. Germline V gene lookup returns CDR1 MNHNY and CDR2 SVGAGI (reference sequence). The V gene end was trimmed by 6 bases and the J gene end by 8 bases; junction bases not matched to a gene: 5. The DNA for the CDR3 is TGTGCCAGCAGAACTAGCGGGGGGACGTATGAGCAGTTCTTC. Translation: CASRTSGGTYEQFF.

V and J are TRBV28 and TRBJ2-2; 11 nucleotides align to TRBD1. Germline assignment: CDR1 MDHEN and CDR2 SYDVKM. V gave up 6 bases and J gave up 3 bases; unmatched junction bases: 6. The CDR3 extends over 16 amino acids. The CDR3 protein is CASSWDRGLDTGELFF. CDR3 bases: TGTGCCAGCAGCTGGGACAGGGGGTTAGACACCGGGGAGCTGTTTTTT.

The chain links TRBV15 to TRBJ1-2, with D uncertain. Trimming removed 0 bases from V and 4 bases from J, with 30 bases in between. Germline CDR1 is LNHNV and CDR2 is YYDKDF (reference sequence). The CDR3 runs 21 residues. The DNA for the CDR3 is TGTGCCACCAGCAGAGATAGGAGATTTATGTACGGCAACACCCCGCTCTATGGCTACACCTTC. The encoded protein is CATSRDRRFMYGNTPLYGYTF.

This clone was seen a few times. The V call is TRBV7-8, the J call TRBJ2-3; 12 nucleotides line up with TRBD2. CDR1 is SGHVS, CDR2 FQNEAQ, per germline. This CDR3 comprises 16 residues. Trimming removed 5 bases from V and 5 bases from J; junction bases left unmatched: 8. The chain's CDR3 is CASSQVLAGGLDTQYF. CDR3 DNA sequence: TGTGCCAGCAGCCAAGTCCTAGCGGGGGGGCTAGATACGCAGTATTTT.

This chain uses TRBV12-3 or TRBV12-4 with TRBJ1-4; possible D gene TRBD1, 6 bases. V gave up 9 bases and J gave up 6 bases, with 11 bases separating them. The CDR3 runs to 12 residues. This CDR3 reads CASAGDDEKLFF. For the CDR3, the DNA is TGTGCCAGTGCAGGGGATGATGAAAAACTGTTTTTT.

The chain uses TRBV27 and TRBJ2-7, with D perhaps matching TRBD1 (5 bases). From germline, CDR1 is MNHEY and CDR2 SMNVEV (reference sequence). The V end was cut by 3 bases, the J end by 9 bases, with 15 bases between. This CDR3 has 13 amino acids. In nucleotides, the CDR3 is TGTGCCAGCAGTTTGGCCGAGACAGAACGGCAGTACTTC. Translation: CASSLAETERQYF.

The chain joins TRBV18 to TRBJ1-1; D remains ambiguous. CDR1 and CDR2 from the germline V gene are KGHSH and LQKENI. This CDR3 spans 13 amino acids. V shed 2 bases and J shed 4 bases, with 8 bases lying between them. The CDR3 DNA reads TGTGCCAGCTCACCAGCGGAGGGCACTGAAGCTTTCTTT. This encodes CASSPAEGTEAFF.

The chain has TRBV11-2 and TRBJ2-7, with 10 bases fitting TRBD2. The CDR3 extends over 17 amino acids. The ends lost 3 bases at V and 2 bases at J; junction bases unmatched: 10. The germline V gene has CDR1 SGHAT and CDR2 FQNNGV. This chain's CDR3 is CASSLRPGLADTYEQYF. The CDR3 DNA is TGTGCCAGCAGCTTGAGGCCTGGACTAGCGGACACCTACGAGCAGTACTTC.

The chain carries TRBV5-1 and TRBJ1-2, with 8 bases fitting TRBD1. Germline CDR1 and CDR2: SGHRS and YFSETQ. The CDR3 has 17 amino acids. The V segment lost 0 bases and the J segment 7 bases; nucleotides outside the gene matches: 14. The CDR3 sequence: CASSLAGQGDVVSGYTF. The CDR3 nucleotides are TGCGCCAGCAGCTTGGCAGGACAGGGTGATGTAGTGAGTGGCTACACCTTC.

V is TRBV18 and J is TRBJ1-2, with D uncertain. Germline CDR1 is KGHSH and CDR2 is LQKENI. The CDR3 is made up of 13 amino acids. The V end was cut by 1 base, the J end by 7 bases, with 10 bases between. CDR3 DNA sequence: TGTGCCAGCTCACCACTCGACGGGAGTGGCTACACCTTC. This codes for CASSPLDGSGYTF.

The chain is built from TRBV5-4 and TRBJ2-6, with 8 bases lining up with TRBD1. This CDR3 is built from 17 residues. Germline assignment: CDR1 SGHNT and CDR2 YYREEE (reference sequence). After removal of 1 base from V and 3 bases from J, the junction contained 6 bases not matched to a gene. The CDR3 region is CASSLTQGAVGANVLTF. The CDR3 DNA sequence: TGTGCCAGCAGCTTGACCCAGGGGGCGGTTGGGGCCAACGTCCTGACTTTC.

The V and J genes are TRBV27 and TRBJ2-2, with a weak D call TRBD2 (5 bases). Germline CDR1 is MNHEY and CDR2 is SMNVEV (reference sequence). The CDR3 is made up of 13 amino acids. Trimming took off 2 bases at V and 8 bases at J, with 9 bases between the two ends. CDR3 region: CASSLVPGGELFF. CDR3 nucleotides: TGTGCCAGCAGTTTAGTACCGGGGGGGGAGCTGTTTTTT.

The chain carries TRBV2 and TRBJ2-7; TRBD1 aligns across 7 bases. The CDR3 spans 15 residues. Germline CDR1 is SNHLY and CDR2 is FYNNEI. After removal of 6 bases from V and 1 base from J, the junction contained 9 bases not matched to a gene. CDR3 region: CASRFGTASSYEQYF. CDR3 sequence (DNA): TGTGCCAGCAGATTCGGGACAGCTTCGTCCTACGAGCAGTACTTC.

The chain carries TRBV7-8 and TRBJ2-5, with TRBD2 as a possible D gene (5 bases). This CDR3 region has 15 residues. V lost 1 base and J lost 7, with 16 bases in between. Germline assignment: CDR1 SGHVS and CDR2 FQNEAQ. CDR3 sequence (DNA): TGTGCCAGCAGCTTAGAGGGCAGAGCAGCGGTGACCCAGTACTTC. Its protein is CASSLEGRAAVTQYF.

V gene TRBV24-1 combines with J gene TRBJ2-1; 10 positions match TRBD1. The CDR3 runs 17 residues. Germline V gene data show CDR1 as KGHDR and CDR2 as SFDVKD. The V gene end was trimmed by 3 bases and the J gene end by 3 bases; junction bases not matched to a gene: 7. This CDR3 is CATSDPSRDRGYNEQFF. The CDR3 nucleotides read TGTGCCACCAGTGATCCCTCCCGGGACAGGGGCTACAATGAGCAGTTCTTC.